The clone carrying this T cell receptor beta chain has more than one count but fewer than ten. The PCR contained 60 Vbeta and 13 Jbeta primers. The assay was immunoSEQ multiplex PCR, and TCRdb's table has in-frame clones only and misses some. The sample records over 100,000 clones, about 74% being singletons. This sample was included in a study of cytomegalovirus exposure and HLA in healthy donors. Turning to the study itself: The study placed 70% to 85% of its approximately 430 genotyped donors in the Caucasian-associated ancestry cluster.

The CDR3 runs to 12 residues. V gave up 2 bases and J gave up 5 bases, with 3 bases separating them. Germline V gene sequence: CDR1 LGHNA, CDR2 YSLEER. The material sequenced was PBMCs. The chain recombines TRBV4-3 with TRBJ2-2, with D unresolved. This receptor was taken from a female donor in good health and CMV-seronegative. This CDR3 reads CASSQITGELFF. As DNA, the CDR3 is TGCGCCAGCAGCCAAATAACCGGGGAGCTGTTTTTT.